This is a list of T cell receptor beta chains from one sample in a study of shared clonotypes between healthy human individuals. The method was immunoSEQ multiplex PCR; TCRdb's version includes in-frame clones alone and lacks a portion of them. The repertoire holds around 600,000 clones, with about 98% as singletons. The sequencing sample was made of naive CD8+ T cells sorted from blood. The receptor set was obtained from a man under 40 in good health. Both conserved end residues are part of each CDR3. The order of the fields is CDR3 length, J gene, D gene, V gene, clone size, CDR3 protein, CDR3 DNA. The D gene is left open where the match is weak. Some rows have no size entry. The others give once, few or many, or a class for an expanded clone.

17 TRBJ2-7 . TRBV13 . CASSLKITGQGGYEQYF TGTGCCAGCAGCTTAAAAATAACGGGGCAGGGAGGTTACGAGCAGTACTTC
18 TRBJ2-2 TRBD2 TRBV6-1 . CASSEREGLAEVTGELFF TGTGCCAGCAGTGAAAGGGAGGGACTAGCGGAGGTAACCGGGGAGCTGTTTTTT
14 TRBJ2-7 . TRBV5-1 . CASSLEGPPYEQYF TGCGCCAGCAGCTTGGAGGGGCCACCCTACGAGCAGTACTTC
19 TRBJ2-1 TRBD1 TRBV7-9 . CASSLSAKWTGDTYNEQFF TGTGCCAGCAGCTTATCGGCGAAGTGGACAGGGGACACCTACAATGAGCAGTTCTTC
15 TRBJ2-6 . TRBV27 . CASSLSGFGANVLTF TGTGCCAGCAGTTTATCGGGGTTCGGGGCCAACGTCCTGACTTTC
14 TRBJ2-1 . TRBV10-3 . CAISESGQYNEQFF TGTGCCATCAGTGAGTCGGGGCAGTACAATGAGCAGTTCTTC
15 TRBJ2-1 TRBD1 TRBV9 . CASSFSGDSYNEQFF TGTGCCAGCAGCTTCTCCGGGGACAGCTACAATGAGCAGTTCTTC
15 TRBJ2-7 TRBD1 TRBV13 . CASSQGQGSAYEQYF TGTGCCAGCAGCCAGGGACAGGGGAGCGCCTACGAGCAGTACTTC
19 TRBJ2-3 TRBD1 TRBV7-2 . CASSLSWVRGRTNTDTQYF TGTGCCAGCAGCTTAAGTTGGGTTAGGGGGCGTACAAACACAGATACGCAGTATTTT
12 TRBJ1-2 TRBD1 TRBV27 once CASRDRVSGYTF TGTGCCAGCAGGGACAGGGTTAGTGGCTACACCTTC
16 TRBJ2-7 . TRBV13 once CASSSTSDSNSYEQYF TGTGCCAGCAGCTCAACCTCGGACTCGAACTCCTACGAGCAGTACTTC
14 TRBJ2-7 . TRBV27 . CASRGLQSSYEQYF TGTGCCAGCAGAGGACTCCAGAGCTCCTACGAGCAGTACTTC
14 TRBJ1-5 . TRBV19 . CASSMITGNQPQHF TGTGCCAGTAGTATGATCACAGGCAATCAGCCCCAGCATTTT
16 TRBJ2-1 . TRBV11-2 . CASSLGPTGIYNEQFF TGTGCCAGCAGCTTAGGCCCTACAGGGATTTACAATGAGCAGTTCTTC
14 TRBJ2-7 TRBD2 TRBV18 . CASSPLGGLYEQYF TGTGCCAGCTCACCACTGGGAGGGCTTTACGAGCAGTACTTC
13 TRBJ2-1 TRBD1 TRBV27 . CASSYQGAYEQFF TGTGCCAGCAGTTATCAGGGGGCCTATGAGCAGTTCTTC
15 TRBJ1-5 . TRBV5-5 . CASSLSTDSNQPQHF TGTGCCAGCAGCTTATCGACCGATAGCAATCAGCCCCAGCATTTT
15 TRBJ2-7 TRBD1 TRBV7-6 . CASSSGTGAIYEQYF TGTGCCAGCAGCTCCGGGACAGGGGCCATCTACGAGCAGTACTTC
16 TRBJ2-1 TRBD2 TRBV9 once CASSVVGTSGPNEQFF TGTGCCAGCAGCGTAGTAGGGACTAGCGGGCCCAATGAGCAGTTCTTC
13 TRBJ2-7 . TRBV5-4 . CASSLGGLREQYF TGTGCCAGCAGCTTGGGAGGATTGCGCGAGCAGTACTTC
15 TRBJ2-1 . TRBV6-4 . CASSDRGSGADEQFF TGTGCCAGCAGTGACCGGGGATCAGGGGCCGATGAGCAGTTCTTC
14 TRBJ1-2 TRBD1 TRBV27 . CASSLRGPGYGYTF TGTGCCAGCAGTTTAAGGGGGCCCGGGTATGGCTACACCTTC
16 TRBJ1-2 . TRBV6-5 . CASSYSAGPGRYGYTF TGTGCCAGCAGTTACTCAGCAGGCCCTGGGAGGTATGGCTACACCTTC